This T cell receptor (beta chain) was obtained from a study of T cells in localized non-small cell lung cancer. Assay: immunoSEQ multiplex PCR; the TCRdb copy retains only in-frame clones and omits some. The table has more than 1,000 clones, 15% to 25% seen once. CDR1 is KGHSH and CDR2 is LQKENI in the germline V gene. There are 16 residues in the CDR3. V gave up 1 base and J gave up 2 bases, with 12 bases separating them. The sample in question was normal lung tissue next to the tumor, obtained before any cancer treatment. V usage is TRBV18 and J usage is TRBJ1-5; the D is unclear. The origin of this receptor is a man aged 40-75 years with stage I squamous cell lung carcinoma. DNA for the CDR3: TGTGCCAGCTCACCACAAGCAGCGGAGGGCAATCAGCCCCAGCATTTT. Encoded protein: CASSPQAAEGNQPQHF.